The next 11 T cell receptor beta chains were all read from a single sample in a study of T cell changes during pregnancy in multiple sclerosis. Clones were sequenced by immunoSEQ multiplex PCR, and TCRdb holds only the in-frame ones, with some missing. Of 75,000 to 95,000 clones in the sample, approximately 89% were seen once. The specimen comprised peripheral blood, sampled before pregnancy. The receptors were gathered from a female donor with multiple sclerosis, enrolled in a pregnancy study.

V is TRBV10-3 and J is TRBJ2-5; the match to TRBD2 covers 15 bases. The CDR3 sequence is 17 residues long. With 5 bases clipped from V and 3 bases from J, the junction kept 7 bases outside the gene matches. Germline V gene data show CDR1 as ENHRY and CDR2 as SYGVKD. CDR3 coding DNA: TGTGCCATCAGTCCGGGACTAGCGGGGGGCCTGAAAGAGACCCAGTACTTC. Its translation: CAISPGLAGGLKETQYF.

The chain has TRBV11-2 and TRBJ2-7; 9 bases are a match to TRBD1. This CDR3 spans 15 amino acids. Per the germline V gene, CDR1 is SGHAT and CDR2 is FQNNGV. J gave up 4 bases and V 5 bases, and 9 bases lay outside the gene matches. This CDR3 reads CASSHTGQGKYEQYF. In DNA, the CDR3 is TGTGCCAGCAGCCATACGGGACAGGGAAAGTACGAGCAGTACTTC.

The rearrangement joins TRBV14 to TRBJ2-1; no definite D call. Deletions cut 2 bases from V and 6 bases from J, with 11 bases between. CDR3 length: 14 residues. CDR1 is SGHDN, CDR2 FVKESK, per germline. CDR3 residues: CASSQLRGGNEQFF. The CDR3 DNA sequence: TGTGCCAGCAGCCAATTAAGAGGCGGCAATGAGCAGTTCTTC. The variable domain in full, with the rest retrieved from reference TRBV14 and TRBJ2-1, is EAGVTQFPSHSVIEKGQTVTLRCDPISGHDNLYWYRRVMGKEIKFLLHFVKESKQDESGMPNNRFLAERTGGTYSTLKVQPAELEDSGVYFCASSQLRGGNEQFFGPGTRLTVL.

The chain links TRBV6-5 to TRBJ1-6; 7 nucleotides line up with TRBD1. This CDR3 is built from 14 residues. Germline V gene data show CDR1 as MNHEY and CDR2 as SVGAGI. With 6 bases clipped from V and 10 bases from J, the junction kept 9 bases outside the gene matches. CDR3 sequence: CASRSTGEVSPLHF. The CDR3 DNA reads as TGTGCCAGCAGGTCTACAGGGGAGGTATCACCCCTCCACTTT.

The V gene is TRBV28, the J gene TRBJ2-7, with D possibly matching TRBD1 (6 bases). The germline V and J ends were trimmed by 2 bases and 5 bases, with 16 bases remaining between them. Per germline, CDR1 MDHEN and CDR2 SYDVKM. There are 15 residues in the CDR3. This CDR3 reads CASSLKVRGSHEQYF. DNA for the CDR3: TGTGCCAGCAGTTTAAAGGTCAGGGGATCCCACGAGCAGTACTTC.

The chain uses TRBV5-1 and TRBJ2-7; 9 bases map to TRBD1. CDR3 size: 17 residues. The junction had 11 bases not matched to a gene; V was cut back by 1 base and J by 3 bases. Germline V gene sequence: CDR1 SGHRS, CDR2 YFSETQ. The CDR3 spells CASSLTTGTGGFYEQYF. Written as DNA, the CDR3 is TGCGCCAGCAGCTTGACCACCGGAACAGGGGGCTTCTACGAGCAGTACTTC. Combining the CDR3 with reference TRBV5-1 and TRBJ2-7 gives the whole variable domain KAGVTQTPRYLIKTRGQQVTLSCSPISGHRSVSWYQQTPGQGLQFLFEYFSETQRNKGNFPGRFSGRQFSNSRSEMNVSTLELGDSALYLCASSLTTGTGGFYEQYFGPGTRLTVT.

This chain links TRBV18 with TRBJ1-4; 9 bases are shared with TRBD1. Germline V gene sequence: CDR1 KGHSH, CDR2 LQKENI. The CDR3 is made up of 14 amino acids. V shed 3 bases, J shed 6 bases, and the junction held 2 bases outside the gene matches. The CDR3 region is CASSPRTGDEKLFF. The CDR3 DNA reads TGTGCCAGCTCACCCCGGACAGGGGATGAAAAACTGTTTTTT.

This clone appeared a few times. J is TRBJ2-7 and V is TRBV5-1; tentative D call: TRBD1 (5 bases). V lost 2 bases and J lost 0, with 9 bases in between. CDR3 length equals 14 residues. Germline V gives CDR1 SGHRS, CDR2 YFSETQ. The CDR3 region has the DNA TGCGCCAGCAGCTTCCAGGGAAACTCCTACGAGCAGTACTTC. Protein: CASSFQGNSYEQYF.

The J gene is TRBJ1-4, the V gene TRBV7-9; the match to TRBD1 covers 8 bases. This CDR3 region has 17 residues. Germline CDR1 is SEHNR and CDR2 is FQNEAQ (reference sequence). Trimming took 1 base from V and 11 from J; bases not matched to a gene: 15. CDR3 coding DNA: TGTGCCAGCAGCTTAGGAGCTAGGCGACAGGGGATAAGGAAACTGTTTTTT. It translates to CASSLGARRQGIRKLFF.

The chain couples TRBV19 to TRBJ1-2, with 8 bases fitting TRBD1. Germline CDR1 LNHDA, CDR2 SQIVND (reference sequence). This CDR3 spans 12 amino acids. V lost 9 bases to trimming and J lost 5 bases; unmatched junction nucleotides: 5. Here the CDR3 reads CASLRQGYGYTF. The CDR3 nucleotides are TGTGCCAGCCTTCGACAGGGGTATGGCTACACCTTC.

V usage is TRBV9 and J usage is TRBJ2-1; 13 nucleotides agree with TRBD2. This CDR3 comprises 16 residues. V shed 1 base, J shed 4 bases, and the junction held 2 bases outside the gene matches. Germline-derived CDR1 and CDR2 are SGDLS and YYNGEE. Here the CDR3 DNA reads TGTGCCAGCAGCGTAAAGGGACTAGCGGGATACAATGAGCAGTTCTTC. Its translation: CASSVKGLAGYNEQFF.